What follows describes a single T cell receptor (beta chain). Its antigen is not known. The data were produced by immunoSEQ multiplex PCR, yet TCRdb's version contains in-frame clones alone and is incomplete. Of tens of thousands of clones listed, more than 25% are singletons. This sample was included in a study of sequential checkpoint blockade in melanoma. Study information: Around 90 pretreatment tumor DNA samples were TCRβ immunosequenced.

Study-wide findings and caveats: Patients with week-13 increases in T-cell fraction and clonality benefited about 30 times more often.

CDR1 MNHGY and CDR2 SAAAGT come from the germline V gene. This CDR3 is 14 amino acids long. After removal of 10 bases from V and 1 base from J, the junction contained 8 bases not matched to a gene. Documented treatment: randomized to nivolumab then ipilimumab (arm A) or the reverse (arm B). Patients had received no earlier DNA-damaging chemotherapy. The source is a human donor with melanoma. Here the sequenced sample was tumor tissue (inferred from file names), taken from a patient given nivolumab and ipilimumab in sequence. The V and J genes are TRBV6-8 and TRBJ1-1, with 8 bases that match TRBD1. The CDR3 coding sequence is TGTGCCATAACTCTGACAGGGGCGAACACTGAAGCTTTCTTT. Its protein product is CAITLTGANTEAFF.